The 19 T cell receptor beta chains reported below all come from one sample, sequenced in a study of cytomegalovirus exposure and HLA in healthy donors. This PCR relied on a set of 60 Vbeta primers and 13 Jbeta primers. Assay: immunoSEQ multiplex PCR; the TCRdb copy retains only in-frame clones and omits some. Of around 140,000 clones in the sample, around 10% were seen once. Sequenced sample: PBMCs. All receptors come from a woman in her thirties or forties in good health and CMV-seropositive.

In this sample, this clone turned up a few times. The chain employs TRBV6-5 and TRBJ1-3, with 7 positions matching TRBD1. The CDR3 length is 15 residues. CDR1 is MNHEY and CDR2 is SVGAGI in the germline V gene. Losses at the gene ends were 7 bases for V and 0 bases for J; bases not matched to a gene: 6. This CDR3 reads CASKRGQVSGNTIYF. The CDR3 DNA sequence: TGTGCCAGCAAACGCGGACAGGTCTCTGGAAACACCATATATTTT.

The table lists this clone with a few counts. The V gene is TRBV6-1, the J gene TRBJ2-7; D remains ambiguous. The CDR3 contains 14 residues. Per the germline V gene, CDR1 is MNHNS and CDR2 is SASEGT. Trimming removed 0 bases from V and 3 bases from J, with 9 bases in between. The DNA of the CDR3 is TGTGCCAGCAGTGAAGCAGGCACAGACTACGAGCAGTACTTC. This gives the protein CASSEAGTDYEQYF.

The chain has TRBV4-2 and TRBJ1-4, with D maybe TRBD1 (5 bases). Trimming pared 6 bases from V and 4 bases from J, leaving 12 bases between. CDR3 length: 14 residues. From germline, CDR1 is LGHNA and CDR2 YNFKEQ. The CDR3 loop reads CASRGKGVNEKLFF. The CDR3 region has the DNA TGTGCCAGCAGAGGGAAAGGGGTTAATGAAAAACTGTTTTTT.

The chain joins TRBV2 to TRBJ1-1; 10 bases fit TRBD1. Germline CDR1 is SNHLY and CDR2 is FYNNEI. This CDR3 is 16 amino acids long. The V and J ends lost 0 bases and 8 bases, in that order; junction bases with no gene match: 9. The chain's CDR3 is CASSEAPTTGGWEAFF. CDR3 sequence (DNA): TGTGCCAGCAGTGAAGCGCCGACGACAGGGGGCTGGGAAGCTTTCTTT.

This clone has only a few counts. V and J are TRBV9 and TRBJ2-7, with 7 bases matching TRBD1. Germline CDR1 reads SGDLS; CDR2 reads YYNGEE. The CDR3 spans 14 residues. J was trimmed by 2 bases and V by 0 bases; bases with no gene match: 2. CDR3 loop: CASSVGGTAYEQYF. The CDR3 nucleotides read TGTGCCAGCAGCGTAGGTGGGACAGCCTACGAGCAGTACTTC. Supplemented by reference TRBV9 and TRBJ2-7, the full variable domain reads DSGVTQTPKHLITATGQRVTLRCSPRSGDLSVYWYQQSLDQGLQFLIQYYNGEERAKGNILERFSAQQFPDLHSELNLSSLELGDSALYFCASSVGGTAYEQYFGPGTRLTVT.

This clone showed up just a few times. V and J are TRBV29-1 and TRBJ2-1, with 7 positions matching TRBD1. Germline CDR1 is SQVTM and CDR2 is ANQGSEA. The CDR3 sequence is 14 residues long. Trimming removed 4 bases from V and 8 bases from J; junction bases left unmatched: 11. Here the CDR3 reads CSVGARGRLDEQFF. The CDR3 DNA reads as TGCAGCGTTGGGGCGAGGGGGCGTTTAGATGAGCAGTTCTTC.

This clone was seen a handful of times. The rearrangement joins TRBV6-5 to TRBJ1-5, with a possible D match to TRBD1 (5 bases). Germline V gene lookup returns CDR1 MNHEY and CDR2 SVGAGI. V lost 4 bases and J lost 6, with 16 bases in between. There are 15 residues in the CDR3. The CDR3 here is CASSSDQGISQPQHF. The CDR3 DNA follows: TGTGCCAGCAGTTCAGACCAGGGAATCAGTCAGCCCCAGCATTTT.

This chain uses TRBV6-5 with TRBJ2-3; D might be TRBD2 (6 bases). Germline loops: CDR1 MNHEY, CDR2 SVGAGI. The CDR3 contains 14 residues. V dropped 10 bases and J dropped 2 bases, with 16 bases sitting between them. In DNA form, the CDR3 reads TGTGCCACCGCCCCGGGACTCCCCACAGATACGCAGTATTTT. It encodes CATAPGLPTDTQYF.

The rearrangement joins TRBV4-1 to TRBJ2-1, with TRBD2 as a possible D gene (5 bases). Looked up from germline, CDR1 is MGHRA and CDR2 is YSYEKL. Trimming took off 0 bases at V and 5 bases at J, with 17 bases between the two ends. This CDR3 is built from 17 residues. For the CDR3, the DNA is TGCGCCAGCAGCCAAGATGTCCGGGGTCCAATTAACAATGAGCAGTTCTTC. Translation gives CASSQDVRGPINNEQFF.

The V and J genes are TRBV7-2 and TRBJ1-1; D remains unclear. This CDR3 is 14 amino acids long. Trimming took 2 bases from V and 10 from J, leaving 17 bases between them. Germline CDR1 is SGHTA and CDR2 is FQGNSA. The CDR3 loop reads CASSLPGRGKGAFF. Written as DNA, the CDR3 is TGTGCCAGCAGCTTACCCGGACGGGGAAAGGGAGCTTTCTTT.

The rearrangement links TRBV5-1 to TRBJ2-1, with 8 bases fitting TRBD2. The CDR3 is made up of 17 amino acids. Germline CDR1 SGHRS, CDR2 YFSETQ. The ends lost 3 bases at V and 6 bases at J; junction bases unmatched: 14. The CDR3 sequence is CASSSQAGVPTTNEQFF. The CDR3 DNA is TGCGCCAGCAGCTCTCAAGCGGGGGTCCCTACAACCAATGAGCAGTTCTTC.

V is TRBV5-4 and J is TRBJ1-2, with D possibly being TRBD1 (5 bases). V was shortened by 3 bases and J by 8 bases, with 20 bases between the two germline ends. The CDR3 contains 15 residues. CDR1 and CDR2 from the germline V gene are SGHNT and YYREEE (reference sequence). CDR3 sequence reads: CASSSGHTGGGGYTF. CDR3 nucleotides: TGTGCCAGCAGCTCTGGGCACACGGGGGGGGGAGGCTACACCTTC.

This clone came up a few times. This sequence joins TRBV5-6 and TRBJ1-2; 8 bases are shared with TRBD1. The trim removed 4 bases at V and 3 bases at J, leaving 5 bases unmatched. This CDR3 contains 14 residues. Germline values: CDR1 SGHDT, CDR2 YYEEEE. CDR3 in amino acids: CASSGRQGHYGYTF. CDR3 in DNA: TGTGCCAGCAGCGGGCGACAGGGGCACTATGGCTACACCTTC.

This CDR3 is CASSLTGQGSYEQYF. CDR3 bases: TGTGCCAGCAGCCTCACGGGACAGGGTTCTTACGAGCAGTACTTC. J is TRBJ2-7 and V is TRBV14, with 9 bases lining up with TRBD1. Germline trimming cut 4 bases from V and 4 bases from J; bases unmatched to any gene: 8. This CDR3 is built from 15 residues. CDR1 is SGHDN and CDR2 is FVKESK in the germline V gene.

This clone was counted only a few times. This chain uses TRBV9 with TRBJ1-1, with D hard to call. Germline V CDR1 and CDR2: SGDLS, YYNGEE. This CDR3 comprises 13 residues. V lost 0 bases to trimming and J lost 3 bases, with 6 bases between them. DNA of the CDR3: TGTGCCAGCAGCGTAGGAGCGGACACTGAAGCTTTCTTT. The encoded protein is CASSVGADTEAFF.

The chain recombines TRBV6-6 with TRBJ1-1; D unresolved. Per germline, CDR1 MNHNY and CDR2 SVGAGI (reference sequence). CDR3 length: 14 amino acids. Trimming cost V 1 base and J 3 bases, with 9 bases left between them. DNA of the CDR3: TGTGCCAGCAGTTACTTGGGCGGGGACACTGAAGCTTTCTTT. Translated: CASSYLGGDTEAFF.

This chain uses TRBV4-3 with TRBJ1-2; 7 nucleotides match TRBD1. The CDR3 has 14 amino acids. Germline CDR1 is LGHNA and CDR2 is YSLEER. The junction had 9 bases not matched to a gene; V was cut back by 4 bases and J by 7 bases. This CDR3 is CASSLETGSIGYTF. DNA of the CDR3: TGCGCCAGCAGCCTAGAGACAGGGAGCATTGGCTACACCTTC.

V gene TRBV5-6 combines with J gene TRBJ2-7, with 7 bases aligning to TRBD1. The CDR3 extends over 13 amino acids. Germline values: CDR1 SGHDT, CDR2 YYEEEE. Trimming took 7 bases from V and 6 from J; bases not matched to a gene: 10. The chain's CDR3 is CASSGTVSGEQYF. For the CDR3, the DNA is TGTGCCAGCTCCGGGACAGTTTCTGGCGAGCAGTACTTC.

In its sample, this clone was seen a few times. This chain uses TRBV19 with TRBJ1-5; D remains unclear. Trimming pared 7 bases from V and 0 bases from J, leaving 7 bases between. The CDR3 contains 13 residues. Germline CDR1 is LNHDA and CDR2 is SQIVND (reference sequence). The DNA for the CDR3 is TGTGCCAGTAACAGCTATAGCAATCAGCCCCAGCATTTT. Its translation is CASNSYSNQPQHF.